This record concerns one T cell receptor beta chain sequence. This record comes from a study of blood T cells in healthy people across ages. V dropped 0 bases and J dropped 3 bases, with 9 bases sitting between them. Germline assignment: CDR1 SGHAT and CDR2 FQNNGV. This CDR3 has 14 amino acids. Then a second PCR, running roughly 7 to 11 cycles, was carried out with a sample-barcoded 5' primer and a J-beta primer mix. TCRdb re-analysed the 5' RACE reads in MiXCR, keeping a single row per CDR3 protein. The sample shows around 500,000 distinct CDR3 sequences, 25% to 35% of them seen only once. The data also belong to a second study, concerning T cells of mothers and their children. That paper states: Related mother-child pairs shared marginally more repertoire than unrelated pairs, though not significantly.

The genes are TRBV11-2 and TRBJ2-7; a possible D gene is TRBD2 (5 bases). Sequencing was done on a sample of blood. The clonotype comes from a boy aged 2 to 10 in good health. CDR3: CASSLDSGDYEQYF. DNA for the CDR3: TGTGCCAGCAGCTTAGACTCCGGGGACTACGAGCAGTACTTC.